Listed here is a single T cell receptor beta chain. The CDR3 is made up of 15 amino acids. Germline V gives CDR1 SGDLS, CDR2 YYNGEE. J gave up 4 bases and V 4 bases, and 7 bases lay outside the gene matches. This sample is part of a study of cytomegalovirus exposure and HLA in healthy donors. The PCR ran on 60 Vbeta and 13 Jbeta primers. Sequenced by immunoSEQ multiplex PCR; TCRdb stores in-frame clones only, minus some. Its clone listing holds fewer than 100,000 clones. The clonotype comes from a man aged 50-60 years in good health and CMV-seronegative. Sequenced input: PBMCs. The chain has TRBV9 and TRBJ2-2; TRBD1 aligns across 7 bases. The chain's CDR3 is CASSPQTGSTGELFF. The CDR3 nucleotides are TGTGCCAGCAGCCCCCAGACAGGGTCCACCGGGGAGCTGTTTTTT.